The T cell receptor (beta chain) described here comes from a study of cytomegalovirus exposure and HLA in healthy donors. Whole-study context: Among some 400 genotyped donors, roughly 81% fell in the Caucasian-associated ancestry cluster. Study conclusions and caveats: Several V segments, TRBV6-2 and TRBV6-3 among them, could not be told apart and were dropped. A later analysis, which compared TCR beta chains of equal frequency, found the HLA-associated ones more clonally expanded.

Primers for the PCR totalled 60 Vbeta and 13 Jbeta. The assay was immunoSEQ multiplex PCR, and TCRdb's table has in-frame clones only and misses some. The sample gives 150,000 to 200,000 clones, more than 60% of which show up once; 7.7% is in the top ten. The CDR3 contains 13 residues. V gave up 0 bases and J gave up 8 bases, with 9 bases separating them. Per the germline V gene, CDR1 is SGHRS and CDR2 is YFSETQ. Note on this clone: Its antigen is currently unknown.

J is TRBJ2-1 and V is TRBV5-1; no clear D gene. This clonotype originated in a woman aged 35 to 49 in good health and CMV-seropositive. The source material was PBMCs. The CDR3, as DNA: TGCGCCAGCAGCTTGGCATTGAGCGATGAGCAGTTCTTC. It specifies CASSLALSDEQFF.